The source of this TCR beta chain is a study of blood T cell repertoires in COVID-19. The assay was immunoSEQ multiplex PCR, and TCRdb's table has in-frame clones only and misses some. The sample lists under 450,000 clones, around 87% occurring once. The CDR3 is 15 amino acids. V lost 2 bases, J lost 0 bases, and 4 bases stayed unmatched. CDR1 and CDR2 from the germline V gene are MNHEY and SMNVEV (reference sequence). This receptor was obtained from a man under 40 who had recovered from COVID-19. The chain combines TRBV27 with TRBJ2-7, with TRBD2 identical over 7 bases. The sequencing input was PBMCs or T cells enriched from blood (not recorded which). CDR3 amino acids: CASSLQAGNSYEQYF. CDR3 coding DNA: TGTGCCAGCAGTTTACAAGCGGGGAACTCCTACGAGCAGTACTTC.